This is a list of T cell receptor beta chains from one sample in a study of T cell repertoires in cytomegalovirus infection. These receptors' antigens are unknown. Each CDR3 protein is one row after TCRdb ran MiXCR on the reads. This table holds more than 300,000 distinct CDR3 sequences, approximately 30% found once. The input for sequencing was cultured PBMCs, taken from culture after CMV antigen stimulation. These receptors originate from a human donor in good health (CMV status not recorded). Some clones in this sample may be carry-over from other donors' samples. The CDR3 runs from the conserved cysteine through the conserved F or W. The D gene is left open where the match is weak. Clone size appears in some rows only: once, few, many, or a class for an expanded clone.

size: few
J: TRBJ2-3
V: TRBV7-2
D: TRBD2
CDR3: CASSYSIGRASGSKFTDTQYF
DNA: TGTGCCAGCAGCTACAGCATAGGCAGGGCTAGCGGATCAAAATTCACAGATACGCAGTATTTT

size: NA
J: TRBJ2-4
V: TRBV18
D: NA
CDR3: CASSPGTGEMSKNIQYF
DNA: TGTGCCAGCTCACCGGGGACGGGGGAAATGTCCAAAAACATTCAGTACTTC

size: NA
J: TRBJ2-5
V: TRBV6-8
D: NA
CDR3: CASSIPIGGVKETQYF
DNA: TGTGCCAGCAGTATTCCCATTGGCGGAGTAAAAGAGACCCAGTACTTC

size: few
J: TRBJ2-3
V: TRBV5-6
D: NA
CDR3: CASSPQRAGRTDTQYF
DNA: TGTGCCAGCAGCCCACAGAGAGCGGGCCGCACAGATACGCAGTATTTT

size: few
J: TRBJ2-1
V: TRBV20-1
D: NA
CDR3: CSATKEQGGDYNEQFF
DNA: TGCAGTGCCACAAAAGAACAGGGGGGGGACTACAATGAGCAGTTCTTC

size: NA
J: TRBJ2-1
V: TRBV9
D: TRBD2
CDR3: CASSAPGTRINEQFF
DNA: TGTGCCAGCAGCGCCCCCGGGACTAGAATCAATGAGCAGTTCTTC

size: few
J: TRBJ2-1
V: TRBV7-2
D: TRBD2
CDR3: CASSLGLRRGRADEQFF
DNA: TGTGCCAGCAGCTTAGGGCTCAGGCGCGGGAGGGCCGATGAGCAGTTCTTC

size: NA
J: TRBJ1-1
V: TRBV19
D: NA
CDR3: CASSRGQRTEAFF
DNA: TGTGCCAGTAGTAGGGGGCAGCGCACTGAAGCTTTCTTT

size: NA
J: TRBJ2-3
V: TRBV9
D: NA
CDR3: CASSVGLRGLTDTQYF
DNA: TGTGCCAGCAGCGTAGGCTTGCGGGGGCTCACAGATACGCAGTATTTT

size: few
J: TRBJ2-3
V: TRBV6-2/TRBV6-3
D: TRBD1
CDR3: CASSYGTGGRAQYF
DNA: TGTGCCAGCAGTTACGGGACAGGGGGTCGGGCGCAGTATTTT

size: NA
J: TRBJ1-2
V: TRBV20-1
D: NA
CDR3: CSALDSANYGYTF
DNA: TGCAGTGCTCTTGACTCCGCTAACTATGGCTACACCTTC

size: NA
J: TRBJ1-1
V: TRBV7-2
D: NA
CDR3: CASSFGVSEAFF
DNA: TGTGCCAGCAGCTTTGGGGTCTCGGAAGCTTTCTTT

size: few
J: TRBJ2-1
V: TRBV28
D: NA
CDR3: CASSPTREQFF
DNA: TGTGCCAGCAGCCCGACGCGGGAGCAGTTCTTC

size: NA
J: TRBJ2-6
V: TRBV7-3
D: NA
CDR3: CASSLRSGAGANVLTF
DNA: TGTGCCAGCAGCTTACGATCAGGGGCTGGGGCCAACGTCCTGACTTTC

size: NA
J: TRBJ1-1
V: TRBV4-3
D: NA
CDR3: CASSQAGYGAEAFF
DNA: TGCGCCAGCAGCCAAGCGGGCTATGGCGCTGAAGCTTTCTTT

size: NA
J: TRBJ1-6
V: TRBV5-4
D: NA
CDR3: CASSLVAALGLNSPLHF
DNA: TGTGCCAGCAGCTTGGTGGCAGCTCTGGGTCTAAATTCACCCCTCCACTTT

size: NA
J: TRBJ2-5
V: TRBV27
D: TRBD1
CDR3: CASSRRTGGQETQYF
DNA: TGTGCCAGCAGTCGACGGACAGGGGGCCAAGAGACCCAGTACTTC

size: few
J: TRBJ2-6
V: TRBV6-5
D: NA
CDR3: CASSYGVTGANVLTF
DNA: TGTGCCAGCAGTTACGGGGTGACAGGGGCCAACGTCCTGACTTTC

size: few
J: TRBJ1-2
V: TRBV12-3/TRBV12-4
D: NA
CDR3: CASSLARRGYTF
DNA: TGTGCCAGCAGTTTAGCCCGACGCGGCTACACCTTC

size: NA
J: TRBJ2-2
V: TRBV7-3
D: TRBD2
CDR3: CASSLTTSGAAGELFF
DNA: TGTGCCAGCAGCTTAACGACTAGCGGGGCGGCCGGGGAGCTGTTTTTT

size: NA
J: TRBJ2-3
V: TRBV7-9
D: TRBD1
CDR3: CASSTTGGPTDTQYF
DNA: TGTGCCAGCAGCACGACAGGGGGCCCCACAGATACGCAGTATTTT

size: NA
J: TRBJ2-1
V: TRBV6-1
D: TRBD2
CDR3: CASSRGVYNEQFF
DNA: TGTGCCAGCAGTCGGGGGGTATACAATGAGCAGTTCTTC

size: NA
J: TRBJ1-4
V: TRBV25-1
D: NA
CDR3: CASSLTGEKLFF
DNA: TGTGCCAGCAGTCTTACGGGGGAAAAACTGTTTTTT

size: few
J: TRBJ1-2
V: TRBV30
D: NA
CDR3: CAWSVSTPAGYTF
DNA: TGTGCCTGGAGTGTATCGACCCCCGCCGGCTACACCTTC

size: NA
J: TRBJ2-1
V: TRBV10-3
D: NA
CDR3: CAIKGGGPGNEQFF
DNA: TGTGCCATCAAAGGGGGAGGGCCGGGTAATGAGCAGTTCTTC

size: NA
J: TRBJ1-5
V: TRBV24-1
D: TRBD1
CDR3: CATSDGTGSGWPQHF
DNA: TGTGCCACCAGTGACGGGACAGGGTCCGGTTGGCCCCAGCATTTT

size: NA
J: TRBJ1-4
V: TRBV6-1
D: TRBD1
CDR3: CASRHRGNNEKLFF
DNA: TGTGCCAGCAGACACAGGGGGAATAATGAAAAACTGTTTTTT

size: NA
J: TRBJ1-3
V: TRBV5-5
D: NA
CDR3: CASSLEGFSSGNTIYF
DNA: TGTGCCAGCAGCTTGGAGGGGTTTAGCTCTGGAAACACCATATATTTT

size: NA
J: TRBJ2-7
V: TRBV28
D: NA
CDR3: CASSLYSYEQYF
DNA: TGTGCCAGCAGTTTATATTCCTACGAGCAGTACTTC

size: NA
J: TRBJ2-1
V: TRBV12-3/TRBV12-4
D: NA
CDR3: CASTQGFKEFF
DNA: TGTGCCAGCACCCAGGGGTTTAAGGAGTTCTTC

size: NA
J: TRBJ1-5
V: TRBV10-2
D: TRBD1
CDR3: CASKIDRAGQPQHF
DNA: TGCGCCAGCAAGATAGACAGGGCCGGACAGCCCCAGCATTTT

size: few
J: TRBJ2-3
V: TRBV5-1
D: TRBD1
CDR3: CASSLGGQMTDTQYF
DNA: TGCGCCAGCAGCTTGGGGGGACAGATGACAGATACGCAGTATTTT

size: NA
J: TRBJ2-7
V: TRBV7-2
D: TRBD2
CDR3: CASSRWGRVSYEQYF
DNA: TGTGCCAGCAGCCGATGGGGGAGGGTCTCCTACGAGCAGTACTTC

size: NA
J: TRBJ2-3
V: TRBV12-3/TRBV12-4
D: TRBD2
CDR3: CASSLLLAGDTQYF
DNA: TGTGCCAGCAGTTTACTACTAGCGGGAGATACGCAGTATTTT

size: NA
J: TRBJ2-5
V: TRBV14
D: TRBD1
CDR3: CASSHALTGGETGRTQYF
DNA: TGTGCCAGCAGCCATGCCTTAACAGGGGGCGAGACAGGTCGGACCCAGTACTTC

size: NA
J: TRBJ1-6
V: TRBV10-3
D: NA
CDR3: CAISEAGNSPLHF
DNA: TGTGCCATCAGTGAGGCGGGAAATTCACCCCTCCACTTT

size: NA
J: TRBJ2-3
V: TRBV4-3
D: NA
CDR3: CASSQTRGNTQYF
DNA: TGCGCCAGCAGCCAGACCCGGGGGAATACGCAGTATTTT

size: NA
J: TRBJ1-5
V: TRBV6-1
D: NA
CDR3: CASSDWVSQHF
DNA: TGTGCCAGCAGTGACTGGGTTTCCCAGCATTTT

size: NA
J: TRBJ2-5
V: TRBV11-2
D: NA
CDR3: CASSYGRDYQETQYF
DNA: TGTGCCAGCAGCTATGGCCGGGACTACCAAGAGACCCAGTACTTC

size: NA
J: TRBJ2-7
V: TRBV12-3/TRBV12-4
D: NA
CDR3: CASSFRRAPTAYEQYF
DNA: TGTGCCAGCAGTTTCAGGCGTGCTCCGACGGCCTACGAGCAGTACTTC

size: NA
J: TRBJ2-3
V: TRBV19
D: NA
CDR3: CASSIAGVADTQYF
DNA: TGTGCCAGTAGTATAGCGGGAGTGGCAGATACGCAGTATTTT

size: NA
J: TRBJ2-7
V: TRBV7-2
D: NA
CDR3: CASSSNREFPYEQYF
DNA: TGTGCCAGCAGCTCAAACCGGGAGTTTCCCTACGAGCAGTACTTC

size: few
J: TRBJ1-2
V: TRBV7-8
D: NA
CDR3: CASSLPNGYGYTF
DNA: TGTGCCAGCAGCTTACCGAATGGGTATGGCTACACCTTC

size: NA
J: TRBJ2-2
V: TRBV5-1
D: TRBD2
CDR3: CASSATGTSVTGELFF
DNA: TGCGCCAGCAGCGCGACCGGGACTAGTGTCACCGGGGAGCTGTTTTTT

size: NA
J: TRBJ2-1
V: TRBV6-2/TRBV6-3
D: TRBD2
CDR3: CASSYSRTSGGRTEQFF
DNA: TGTGCCAGCAGTTACTCGAGGACTAGCGGGGGGCGAACTGAGCAGTTCTTC

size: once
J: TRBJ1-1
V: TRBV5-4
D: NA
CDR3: CASNKLLQSGGHNTEAFF
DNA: TGTGCCAGTAACAAGCTCCTACAGTCTGGGGGGCACAACACTGAAGCTTTCTTT